The text below deals with one TCR beta chain. Its antigen is as yet unknown. CDR1 is MNHEY and CDR2 is SVGAGI in the germline V gene. The CDR3 spans 12 residues. These data belong to a study of cytomegalovirus exposure and HLA in healthy donors. Points from the study as a whole: CMV serostatus was the only recorded immune exposure for donors.

The study sampled nominally healthy donors, though unrecorded immune exposures were likely. Researchers ran the PCR with 60 Vbeta and 13 Jbeta primers. In the authors' methods: There were about 80 million unique TCR beta chains by a later count, and about 12 million of them were shared. Profiled with immunoSEQ multiplex PCR; TCRdb holds only in-frame clones, not every one. The DNA was the basis for D and trimming; V, J and clone size are from that table. In the table there are about 160,000 clones, over 70% of which are singletons. The TCR was taken from a man aged 30-40 years in good health and CMV-seronegative. The chain employs TRBV6-5 and TRBJ2-5, with no clear D. The J call is in doubt because the DNA end fits TRBJ2-7 better. The specimen was PBMCs. The CDR3 loop is CASSPSWYEQYF. CDR3 DNA: TGTGCCAGCAGTCCCTCTTGGTACGAGCAGTACTTC.